Sequencing of this TCR beta chain was carried out in a study of shared clonotypes between healthy human individuals (TCRdb year 2020). Some background on the complete study: The cohort comprised a couple of women and a few men aged 18 to 49 years. Libraries were prepared and TCR repertoires were sequenced by different laboratories using diverse techniques, in order to increase sequencing depth and limit assay-specific biases. For each donor, CD4 naive and CD4 memory were each run on three plates, CD8 naive on two plates, and CD8 memory on one plate. Per donor, leukapheresis produced somewhere between about 0.94 and 10 billion PBMCs. Blood TCR repertoires of roughly 5 healthy adults were deeply sequenced to estimate repertoire size and the extent of clonotype sharing between individuals. Study-wide conclusions, independent of this receptor: Sampling was limited to blood, and TCR repertoires in tissue likely differ from TCR repertoires in blood. Rarefaction of sorted-subset datasets indicated incomplete sequencing despite the large sequencing depth. Compared with non-shared clonotypes, clonotypes shared by all four sorted-subset donors had higher generation probabilities. Across a few donors, roughly 5.1% of naive CD4, approximately 4% of naive CD8, approximately 2.5% of memory CD4, and roughly 0.4% of memory CD8 clonotypes were shared. Naive subsets generally had larger estimated clonotype richness than memory subsets did. The small number of donors limited the genetic and exposure-history diversity represented. Based on pairwise subsampling, the degree of clonotype sharing among donors was expected to be affected by sequencing depth.

About this clone: What antigen it recognizes has not been identified. The record has no base qualities; no much larger clone is one base away.

TCR CDR3 regions were amplified from genomic DNA by multiplex PCR using the deep immunoSEQ assay. For each cell subset, the extracted genomic DNA was distributed evenly across all wells of several immunoSEQ 96-well plates, and each plate served as one replicate. For sorted subsets, roughly 200 ng of genomic DNA, equivalent to roughly 33,000 T cell genomes, went into each replicate PCR. Purified libraries were quantified with a Qubit 3.0 fluorometer, sized on a Bioanalyzer 2100, and re-quantified with the KAPA Library Quantification kit. A separate single-read 150-cycle Illumina NextSeq 550 flow cell was used to sequence each immunoSEQ 96-well plate. Regarding the original processing steps: Because the immunoSEQ output held only junctional sequences and lacked quality scores, the filtering could not match the filtering applied to full-length reads. To assign V/J genes and CDR3, sequences were annotated against IMGT germline references using PyIR, a Python wrapper for IgBLAST v1.9. Reads were filtered out if the reads had weak V/J assignments (E-value above 1e-6), no CDR3, stop codons, out-of-frame junctions, or ambiguous translated residues. V3J clonotypes were defined as sequences sharing the same inferred V gene, J gene, and CDR3 amino acid sequence. Percentage overlap between repertoires was computed as shared unique clonotypes divided by the size of the smaller repertoire. Repertoire richness was assessed with RTK rarefaction, the Chao1 estimator, and Recon v2.1 estimates of unobserved clonotypes. For all TCRbeta clonotypes obtained by the gDNA method from several donors, generation probabilities were computed with OLGA. The immuneACCESS repertoire file appears here via TCRdb, limited to in-frame rearrangements. These files lack a portion of the clones; in checked studies, under half of the deficit traces to unresolved V genes, and the cause of the others is not known. That table furnishes V, J and clone size, whereas the DNA furnished D and trimming. This sample lists roughly 2.2 million clones; roughly 92% were detected once. The ten biggest clones cover 0.3% to 0.45% of the sample.

The donors were healthy, HIV-negative adults with no recently reported acute infections or vaccinations. Every donor was a Caucasian adult living in Nashville, Tennessee, USA. CD4+ T cells were enriched by magnetic negative selection; naive cells were then positively selected on CD45RA, and the negative fraction formed the memory subset. Blood was collected by leukapheresis, and PBMCs were isolated by Ficoll-Histopaque density gradient centrifugation and then cryopreserved in liquid nitrogen vapor phase. Analytical flow cytometry was used to check the purity and quantity of each magnetically sorted T cell population. Genomic DNA was isolated from each sorted fraction and quantified by UV absorbance on a Nanodrop 2000c. This TCR derives from a man aged 18 to 30 in good health. Some clones in this sample may be carry-over from other donors' samples. Sequencing was done on a sample of naive CD4+ T cells from PBMCs. Read against the paper, the sample's cell subset or site label means: CD45RA+ positively selected.

The CDR3 protein is CASSGLANGGELFF. In nucleotide form, the sequence is TGTGCCAGCAGCGGACTAGCGAACGGTGGGGAGCTGTTTTTT. Rearrangement joined TRBV6-1 to TRBJ2-2, with 9 bases in between that match TRBD2. The germline V gene provides CDR1 MNHNS and CDR2 SASEGT. The CDR3, cysteine through phenylalanine, is 14 amino acids long. Here the CDR3 DNA is all that survives: 42 bases in frame from base 1. V is pruned by 6 bases and J by 8 bases, leaving 7 bases of the junction without a gene match.